This T cell receptor (beta chain) is from a study of cytomegalovirus exposure and HLA in healthy donors. The PCR had 60 Vbeta and 13 Jbeta primers. Assay: immunoSEQ multiplex PCR; the TCRdb copy retains only in-frame clones and omits some. The data show 40,000 or so clones, approximately 86% seen once. Regarding this clone: The target antigen is unknown.

Germline values: CDR1 LNHNV, CDR2 YYDKDF (reference sequence). This CDR3 is 15 amino acids long. Trimming shortened V by 0 bases and J by 2 bases, and 11 bases separated the two germline ends. General study points: Despite most TCR sequences being rare, some public TCRs occurred in many donors.

The V call is TRBV15, the J call TRBJ2-7, with D possibly TRBD2 on 6 matching bases. Sequencing was carried out using PBMCs. This TCR was recovered from a woman aged 40 to 49 in good health and CMV-seropositive. Written as DNA, the CDR3 is TGTGCCACCAGCAGAGATTCCGGACTAACCTACGAGCAGTACTTC. It codes for CATSRDSGLTYEQYF.